The T cell receptor beta chain described here comes from a study of T cells in Graves' hyperthyroidism and ophthalmopathy. PBMCs were derived from 9.5 to 10 ml fresh peripheral blood. TCR beta CDR3 region amplification was performed from RNA transcripts. The HTBI primer set drove a first-round RT-PCR of the TCR CDR3. TCRdb redid the calling of the multiplex PCR reads with MiXCR, one entry per CDR3 protein. The repertoire consists of about 720,000 distinct CDR3 sequences, with over 15% occurring once and the leading ten covering over 15%. Only a few counts were recorded for this clonotype. As yet, its antigen is unknown. Study-level findings and limits: Stable hyperthyroidism was told apart from ophthalmopathy by a model built on 13 V-J features.

Trimming cost V 2 bases and J 1 base, with 8 bases left between them. Germline V lookup: CDR1 DFQATT, CDR2 SNEGSKA (reference sequence). This CDR3 is built from 13 residues. This clonotype was obtained from a woman in her forties or fifties with Graves' hyperthyroidism that later progressed to Graves' ophthalmopathy. This rearrangement joins TRBV20-1 to TRBJ1-1; D is undetermined. The material sequenced was blood. The CDR3 protein is CSARQIQNTEAFF. For the CDR3, the DNA is TGCAGTGCTAGACAGATACAGAACACTGAAGCTTTCTTT.